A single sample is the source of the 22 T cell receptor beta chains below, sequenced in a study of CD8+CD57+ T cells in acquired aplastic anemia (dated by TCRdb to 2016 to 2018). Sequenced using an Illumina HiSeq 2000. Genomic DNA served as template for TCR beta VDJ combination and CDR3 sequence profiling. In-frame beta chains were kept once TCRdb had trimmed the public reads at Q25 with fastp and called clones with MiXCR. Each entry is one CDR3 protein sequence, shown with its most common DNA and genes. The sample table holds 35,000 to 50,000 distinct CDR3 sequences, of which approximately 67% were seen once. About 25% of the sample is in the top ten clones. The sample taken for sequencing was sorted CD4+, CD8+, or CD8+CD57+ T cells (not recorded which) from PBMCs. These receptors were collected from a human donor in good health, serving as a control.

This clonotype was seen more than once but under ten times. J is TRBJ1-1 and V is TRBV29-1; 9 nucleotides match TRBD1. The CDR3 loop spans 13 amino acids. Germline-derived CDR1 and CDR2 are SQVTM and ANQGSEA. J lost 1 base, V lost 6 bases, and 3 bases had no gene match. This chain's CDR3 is CSVKGQGNTEAFF. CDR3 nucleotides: TGCAGCGTGAAGGGACAGGGGAACACTGAAGCTTTCTTT.

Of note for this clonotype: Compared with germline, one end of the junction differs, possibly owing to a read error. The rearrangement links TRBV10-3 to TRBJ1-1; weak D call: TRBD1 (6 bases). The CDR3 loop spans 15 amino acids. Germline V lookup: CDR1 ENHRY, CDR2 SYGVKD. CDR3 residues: CAISVTGPVDTEAFF. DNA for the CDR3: TGTGCTATCAGTGTAACAGGGCCGGTGGACACTGAAGCTTTCTTT.

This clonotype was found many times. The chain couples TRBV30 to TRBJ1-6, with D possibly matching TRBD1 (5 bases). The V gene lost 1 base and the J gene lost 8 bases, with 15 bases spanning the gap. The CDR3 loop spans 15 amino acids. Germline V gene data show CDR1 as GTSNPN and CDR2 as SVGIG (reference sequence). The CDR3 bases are TGTGCCTGGAGTGGAAACCAGGGAGGAGATTCACCCCTCCACTTT. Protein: CAWSGNQGGDSPLHF.

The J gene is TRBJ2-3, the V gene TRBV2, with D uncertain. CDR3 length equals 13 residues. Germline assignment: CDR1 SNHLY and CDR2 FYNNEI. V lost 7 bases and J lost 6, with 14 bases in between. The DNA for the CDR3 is TGTGCCAGCATGGGTTGGGGTGGTGATACGCAGTATTTT. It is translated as CASMGWGGDTQYF.

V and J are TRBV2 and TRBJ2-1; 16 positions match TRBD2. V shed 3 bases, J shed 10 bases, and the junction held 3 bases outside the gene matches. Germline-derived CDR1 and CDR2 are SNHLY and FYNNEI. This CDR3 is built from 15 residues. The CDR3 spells CASSDGTSGRDEQFF. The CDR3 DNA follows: TGTGCCAGCAGTGACGGGACTAGCGGGAGGGACGAGCAGTTCTTC.

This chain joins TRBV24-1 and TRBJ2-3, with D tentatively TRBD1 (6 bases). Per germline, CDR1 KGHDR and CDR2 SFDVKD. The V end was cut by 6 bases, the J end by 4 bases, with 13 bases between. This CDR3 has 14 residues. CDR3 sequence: CATSPQGNADTQYF. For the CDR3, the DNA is TGTGCCACCAGTCCGCAGGGGAACGCAGATACGCAGTATTTT.

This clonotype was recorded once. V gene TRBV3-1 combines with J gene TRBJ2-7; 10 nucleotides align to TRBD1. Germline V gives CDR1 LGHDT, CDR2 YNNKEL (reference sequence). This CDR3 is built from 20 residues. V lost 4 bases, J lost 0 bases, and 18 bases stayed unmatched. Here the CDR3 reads CASSPLFWEGTGVTSYEQYF. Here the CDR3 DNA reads TGTGCCAGCAGCCCCCTTTTTTGGGAGGGGACAGGGGTTACCTCCTACGAGCAGTACTTC.

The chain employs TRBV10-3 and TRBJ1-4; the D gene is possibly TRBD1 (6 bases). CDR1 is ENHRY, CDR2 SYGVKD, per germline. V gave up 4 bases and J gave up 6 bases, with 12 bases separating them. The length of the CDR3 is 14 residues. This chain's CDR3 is CAISAPGVHEKLFF. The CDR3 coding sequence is TGTGCCATCAGTGCGCCAGGGGTTCATGAAAAACTGTTTTTT.

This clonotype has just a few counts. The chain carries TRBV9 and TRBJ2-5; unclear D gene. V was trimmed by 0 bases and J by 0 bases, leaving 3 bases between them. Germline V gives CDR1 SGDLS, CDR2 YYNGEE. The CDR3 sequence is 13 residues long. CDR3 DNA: TGTGCCAGCAGCGTAGGCAACCAAGAGACCCAGTACTTC. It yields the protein CASSVGNQETQYF.

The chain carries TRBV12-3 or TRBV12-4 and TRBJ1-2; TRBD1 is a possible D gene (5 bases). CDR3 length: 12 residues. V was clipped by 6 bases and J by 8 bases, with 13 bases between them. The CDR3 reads CASRSDRRGYTF. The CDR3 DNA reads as TGTGCCAGCAGAAGTGACAGACGGGGCTACACCTTC.

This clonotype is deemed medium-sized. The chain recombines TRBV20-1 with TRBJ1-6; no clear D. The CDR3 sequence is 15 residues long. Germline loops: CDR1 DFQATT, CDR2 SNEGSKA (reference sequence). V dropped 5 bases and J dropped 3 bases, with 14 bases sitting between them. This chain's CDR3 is CSAPAQALYNSPLHF. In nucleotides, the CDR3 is TGCAGTGCTCCAGCTCAGGCCCTCTATAATTCACCCCTCCACTTT.

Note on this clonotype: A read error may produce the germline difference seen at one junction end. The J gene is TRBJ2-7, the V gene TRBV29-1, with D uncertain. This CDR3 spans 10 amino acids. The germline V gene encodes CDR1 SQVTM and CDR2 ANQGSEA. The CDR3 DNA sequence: TGCAGCGTTGGCGATTACGTGCAGTACTTC. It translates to CSVGDYVQYF.

DNA of the CDR3: TGTGCCAGCAACAGACAGGTTCAAGAGACCCAGTACTTC. Its protein product is CASNRQVQETQYF. This chain joins TRBV2 and TRBJ2-5, with a weak D call TRBD1 (6 bases). The CDR3 has 13 residues. The V gene lost 7 bases and the J gene lost 2 bases, with 11 bases spanning the gap. CDR1 and CDR2 from the germline V gene are SNHLY and FYNNEI.

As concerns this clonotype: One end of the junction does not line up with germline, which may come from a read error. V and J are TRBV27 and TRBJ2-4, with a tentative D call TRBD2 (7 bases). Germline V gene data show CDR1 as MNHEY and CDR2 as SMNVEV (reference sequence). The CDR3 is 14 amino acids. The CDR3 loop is CASSGGGAKNIQYF. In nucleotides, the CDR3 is TGTGCCAGCAGTGGGGGGGGCGCCAAGAACATTCAGTACTTC.

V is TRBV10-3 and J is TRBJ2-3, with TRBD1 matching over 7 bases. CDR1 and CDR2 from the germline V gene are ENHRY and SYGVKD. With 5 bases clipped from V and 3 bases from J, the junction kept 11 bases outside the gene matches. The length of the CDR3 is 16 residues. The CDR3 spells CAISFPQGSRTDTQYF. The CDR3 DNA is TGTGCCATCAGTTTCCCACAGGGGTCGAGGACAGATACGCAGTATTTT.

The CDR3 DNA reads TGTGCCAGCACCTACACAACGTACGAGCAGTACTTC. Translating it yields CASTYTTYEQYF. The J gene is TRBJ2-7, the V gene TRBV2; no clear D. The germline V gene encodes CDR1 SNHLY and CDR2 FYNNEI. The CDR3 sequence is 12 residues long. Trimming cost V 7 bases and J 4 bases, with 11 bases left between them.

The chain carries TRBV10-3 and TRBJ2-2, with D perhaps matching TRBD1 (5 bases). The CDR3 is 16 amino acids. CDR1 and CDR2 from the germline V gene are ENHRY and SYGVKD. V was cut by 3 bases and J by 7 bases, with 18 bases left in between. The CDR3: CAISDGLSGANGELFF. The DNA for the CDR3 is TGTGCCATCAGTGATGGGTTGTCTGGGGCAAACGGGGAGCTGTTTTTT.

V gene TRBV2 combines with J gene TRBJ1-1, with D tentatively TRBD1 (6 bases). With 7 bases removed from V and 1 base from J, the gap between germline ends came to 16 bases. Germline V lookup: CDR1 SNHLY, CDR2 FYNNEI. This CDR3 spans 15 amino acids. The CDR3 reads CASIQGLLSNTEAFF. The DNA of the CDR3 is TGTGCCAGCATACAGGGACTATTATCGAACACTGAAGCTTTCTTT.

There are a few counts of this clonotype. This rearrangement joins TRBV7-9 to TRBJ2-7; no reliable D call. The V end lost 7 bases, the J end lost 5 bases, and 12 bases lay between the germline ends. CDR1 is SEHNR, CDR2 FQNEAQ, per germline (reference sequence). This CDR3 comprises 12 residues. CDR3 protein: CASTLGGHEQYF. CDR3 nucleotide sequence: TGTGCCAGCACGCTAGGTGGACACGAGCAGTACTTC. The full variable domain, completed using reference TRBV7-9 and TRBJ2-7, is DTGVSQNPRHKITKRGQNVTFRCDPISEHNRLYWYRQTLGQGPEFLTYFQNEAQLEKSRLLSDRFSAERPKGSFSTLEIQRTEQGDSAMYLCASTLGGHEQYFGPGTRLTVT.

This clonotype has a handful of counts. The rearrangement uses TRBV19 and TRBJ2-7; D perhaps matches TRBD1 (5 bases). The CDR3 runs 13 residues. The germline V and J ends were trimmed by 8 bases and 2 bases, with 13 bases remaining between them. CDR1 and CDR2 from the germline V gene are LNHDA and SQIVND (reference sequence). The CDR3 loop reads CASSLDSTYEQYF. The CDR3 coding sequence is TGTGCCAGTTCCCTCGACAGTACCTACGAGCAGTACTTC.

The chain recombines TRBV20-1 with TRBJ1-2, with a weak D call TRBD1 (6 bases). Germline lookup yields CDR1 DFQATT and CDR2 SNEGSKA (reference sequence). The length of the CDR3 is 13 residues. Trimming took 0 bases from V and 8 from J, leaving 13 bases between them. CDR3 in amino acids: CSARDPGAGGYTF. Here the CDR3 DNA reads TGCAGTGCTAGAGATCCAGGGGCGGGCGGCTACACCTTC.

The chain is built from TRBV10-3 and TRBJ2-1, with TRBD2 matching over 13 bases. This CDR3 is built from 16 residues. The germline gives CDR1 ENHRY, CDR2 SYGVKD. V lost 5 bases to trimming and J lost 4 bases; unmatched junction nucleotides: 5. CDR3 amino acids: CAISPGLAGTYNEQFF. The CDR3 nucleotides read TGTGCCATCAGTCCGGGACTAGCGGGGACATACAATGAGCAGTTCTTC.